The source of this T cell receptor (beta chain) is a study of Ad26.COV2.S vaccination and SARS-CoV-2 variants. The wider study: COV1001, an Ad26.COV2.S trial, supplied this vaccine-arm donor. Overall study findings and caveats: Comparable non-spike TCR breadth was observed in vaccine and placebo recipients. Following vaccination, spike-specific CD8+ and CD4+ T cell responses reportedly exhibited substantial breadth.

This clone was found a few times. Its antigen remains unidentified. Treatment indicated: 15 to 20 received Ad26.COV2.S at low or high dose, single or two shots; several received placebo; per-sample allocation not given. Specimen acquisition occurred on day 63 following the initial vaccine or placebo injection. CDR1 and CDR2 from the germline V gene are LGHDT and YNNKEL (reference sequence). The CDR3 covers 12 residues. V was pared by 4 bases and J by 9 bases, with 7 bases between. The assay was immunoSEQ multiplex PCR, and TCRdb's table has in-frame clones only and misses some. The sample carries about 680,000 clones, more than 80% recorded once.

This chain uses TRBV3-1 (or the pseudogene TRBV3-2) with TRBJ2-6; D gene unclear. The sequences come from peripheral blood, collected in a trial of Ad26.COV2.S vaccine versus placebo. This receptor was taken from a person aged 18 to 65 who received the Ad26.COV2.S COVID-19 vaccine or a placebo. The CDR3 loop is CASSRPGNVLTF. The CDR3 nucleotides are TGTGCCAGCAGCCGACCTGGCAACGTCCTGACTTTC.